This T cell receptor beta chain is from a study of chemoradiotherapy in HPV16-positive cancers. Clones were read by immunoSEQ multiplex PCR, and TCRdb kept only the in-frame ones, dropping some. The sample yields 10,000 to 15,000 clones, roughly 70% seen once. This clone has more than one count but fewer than ten. Its antigen remains unidentified. Whole-study findings and limits: Non-HPV-specific T cells did not expand in tumors during treatment, whereas candidate HPV-specific clones and E7-related motifs did.

Between the trimmed V and J ends, which lost 3 bases and 4 bases, there was a span of 17 bases. CDR1 and CDR2 (germline): MNHNS, SASEGT. This CDR3 is 16 amino acids long. The sample was collected from a patient who underwent chemoradiotherapy. The receptor was derived from a human donor with HPV-associated anogenital cancer. This chain joins TRBV6-1 and TRBJ2-3, with D perhaps matching TRBD1 (6 bases). The CDR3, as DNA: TGTGCCAGCAGTGATAGGGGGACATGGCCTGCAGATACGCAGTATTTT. Protein product: CASSDRGTWPADTQYF.